These 10 T cell receptor beta chains were all obtained from the same sample, sequenced in a study of T-cell memory formation after mild COVID-19. TCRdb processed the 5' RACE reads anew with MiXCR; each CDR3 protein has one entry. The sample holds around 300,000 distinct CDR3 sequences, approximately 19% seen once. The sequencing input was PBMCs or a T cell subset sorted from them (not recorded which). Every receptor here comes from a young man who had mild COVID-19 (a few samples of this study predate the infection). Cell type and time point are not known.

The rearrangement links TRBV6-6 to TRBJ2-7, with D perhaps assigned TRBD1 or TRBD2 (6 bases each). Germline lookup yields CDR1 MNHNY and CDR2 SVGAGI (reference sequence). V lost 2 bases and J 7 bases, leaving 12 bases between the germline ends. The CDR3 covers 13 residues. The CDR3 DNA reads as TGTGCCAGCAGTTACACGGGGGCGGGAGAGCAGTACGTC. It translates to CASSYTGAGEQYV.

This clonotype was observed a handful of times. J is TRBJ1-2 and V is TRBV7-2; D call uncertain. V dropped 0 bases and J dropped 0 bases, with 8 bases sitting between them. The CDR3 has 15 residues. CDR1 is SGHTA, CDR2 FQGNSA, per germline. The CDR3 sequence: CASSLAYNANYGYTF. CDR3 bases: TGTGCCAGCAGCTTAGCGTACAACGCTAACTATGGCTACACCTTC. Drawing the rest from reference TRBV7-2 and TRBJ1-2, the complete variable domain is GAGVSQSPSNKVTEKGKDVELRCDPISGHTALYWYRQSLGQGLEFLIYFQGNSAPDKSGLPSDRFSAERTGGSVSTLTIQRTQQEDSAVYLCASSLAYNANYGYTFGSGTRLTVV.

This chain links TRBV29-1 with TRBJ2-2; no reliable D call. This CDR3 region has 13 residues. Germline CDR1 is SQVTM and CDR2 is ANQGSEA. Deletions cut 7 bases from V and 4 bases from J, with 13 bases between. The CDR3 sequence is CSGLRLGTGELFF. CDR3 coding DNA: TGCAGCGGCCTCCGGTTGGGCACCGGGGAGCTGTTTTTT.

There are a few counts of this clonotype. The chain links TRBV4-1 to TRBJ2-1, with a tentative D call TRBD2 (7 bases). Trimming took off 5 bases at V and 7 bases at J, with 21 bases between the two ends. Germline V CDR1 and CDR2: MGHRA, YSYEKL. CDR3 length: 16 amino acids. The CDR3 reads CASSDPLGRGSNEQFF. The CDR3 bases are TGCGCCAGCAGCGATCCGCTGGGGAGGGGGTCGAATGAGCAGTTCTTC.

The V gene is TRBV19, the J gene TRBJ1-1; D call uncertain. Germline assignment: CDR1 LNHDA and CDR2 SQIVND (reference sequence). V lost 1 base and J 3 bases, leaving 12 bases between the germline ends. The CDR3 runs to 15 residues. As DNA, the CDR3 is TGTGCCAGTAGTATAGCCCGGGGAATACACACTGAAGCTTTCTTT. It codes for CASSIARGIHTEAFF.

This clonotype showed up just a few times. The chain joins TRBV20-1 to TRBJ2-1, with D tentatively TRBD2 (6 bases). Germline V gives CDR1 DFQATT, CDR2 SNEGSKA (reference sequence). The CDR3 loop spans 11 amino acids. Between the trimmed V and J ends, which lost 1 base and 13 bases, there was a span of 11 bases. The CDR3 sequence is CSARAGTPQFF. The CDR3 DNA reads as TGCAGTGCTAGAGCCGGGACTCCACAGTTCTTC.

The chain has TRBV28 and TRBJ1-5; the match to TRBD1 covers 10 bases. The CDR3 has 14 amino acids. Looked up from germline, CDR1 is MDHEN and CDR2 is SYDVKM. V dropped 4 bases and J dropped 11; count of bases not matched to a gene: 8. The CDR3 protein is CASSWGQGHLSQHF. CDR3 DNA sequence: TGTGCCAGCAGTTGGGGACAGGGGCATTTGTCCCAGCATTTT.

This clonotype is a singleton in its sample. This CDR3 is CASSLLRQGSDTQYF. The CDR3, as DNA: TGTGCCAGCAGCTTGTTGAGACAGGGGTCAGATACGCAGTATTTT. V gene TRBV5-8 combines with J gene TRBJ2-3; 8 bases are a match to TRBD1. CDR3 length equals 15 residues. Germline CDR1 SGHTS, CDR2 YDEGEE. With 1 base clipped from V and 4 bases from J, the junction kept 5 bases outside the gene matches.

The chain is built from TRBV4-3 and TRBJ1-4; 9 bases agree with TRBD1. The V and J ends lost 0 bases and 8 bases, in that order; junction bases with no gene match: 10. CDR1 is LGHNA, CDR2 YSLEER, per germline. The CDR3 is 17 amino acids. The CDR3 nucleotides read TGCGCCAGCAGCCAAGATTATAACGGACAGGGGCGAGAAAAACTGTTTTTT. It yields the protein CASSQDYNGQGREKLFF.

This clonotype was observed a few times. The rearrangement uses TRBV7-6 and TRBJ1-2; D may be TRBD1 (5 bases). The CDR3 is 15 residues long. Trimming removed 4 bases from V and 7 bases from J, with 19 bases in between. Germline assignment: CDR1 SGHVS and CDR2 FNYEAQ. CDR3 coding DNA: TGTGCCAGCAGCTCCCGGACGGGAGGGGTACGTGGCTACACCTTC. Encoded protein: CASSSRTGGVRGYTF.